This T cell receptor (beta chain) was profiled in a study of T cells after yellow fever vaccination. Overall study results and limits: There was a small share of clonotypes that showed up in both the CD4 and CD8 compartments. Most primary-vaccination clones recurred post-booster (roughly 97% CD4, just over 85% CD8).

This clonotype was seen a handful of times. Its antigen is as yet unknown. TCRdb recomputed calls from the 5' RACE reads with MiXCR, one row per CDR3 protein. The sample yields some 240,000 distinct CDR3 sequences, approximately 5.2% seen once. This receptor was identified in a man younger than 35 who received the YFV17D yellow fever vaccine. Source: CD4+ T cells sorted from PBMCs, taken on the day of the yellow fever booster vaccination.

CDR3 coding DNA: TGTGCCAGCAGTTTCGGACAGGGCAGTCAGCCCCAGCATTTT. This encodes CASSFGQGSQPQHF. The J gene is TRBJ1-5, the V gene TRBV6-2 or TRBV6-3; 8 positions match TRBD1. The V segment lost 4 bases and the J segment 6 bases; nucleotides outside the gene matches: 5. Germline values: CDR1 MNHEY, CDR2 SVGEGT. The CDR3 is made up of 14 amino acids.